What follows are 2 T cell receptor beta chains derived from one specimen sequenced in a study of blood T cell repertoires in COVID-19. TCRdb's copy holds only in-frame clones and misses some; the assay was immunoSEQ multiplex PCR. The repertoire holds about 110,000 clones, with about 91% as singletons. The material sequenced was peripheral blood. The origin of the receptors is a man between 50 and 59 years old with active or convalescent COVID-19.

The J gene is TRBJ1-2, the V gene TRBV27; unclear D gene. V shed 3 bases and J shed 8 bases, with 13 bases lying between them. The CDR3 has 13 residues. Germline V lookup: CDR1 MNHEY, CDR2 SMNVEV (reference sequence). CDR3 amino acids: CASSLAGRQGYTF. The CDR3 nucleotides read TGTGCCAGCAGTTTGGCAGGCAGGCAGGGCTACACCTTC.

The count of this clone is one. V is TRBV27 and J is TRBJ2-2; 7 positions match TRBD1. Germline lookup yields CDR1 MNHEY and CDR2 SMNVEV (reference sequence). Trimming took 1 base from V and 5 from J; bases not matched to a gene: 7. The CDR3 covers 16 residues. The CDR3 spells CASSLFGSGGTGELFF. CDR3 DNA sequence: TGTGCCAGCAGTTTATTCGGGTCAGGGGGTACCGGGGAGCTGTTTTTT.